Given below is one TCR beta chain in context. What it recognizes is unknown. PCR involved 60 Vbeta and 13 Jbeta primers. Measured with immunoSEQ multiplex PCR; TCRdb has only the in-frame clones, and not every one. This sample has around 120,000 clones, with roughly 80% found just once. The sample originates from a study of cytomegalovirus exposure and HLA in healthy donors. Study at large: Earlier sequencing of approximately 200 million T cells yielded under 120 million unique TCR beta sequences.

V was cut by 2 bases and J by 8 bases, with 15 bases left in between. CDR3 size: 13 residues. Germline CDR1 and CDR2: GTSNPN and SVGIG (reference sequence). Study-level findings and limits: Altogether, some 170 TCR beta chains were recorded as cytomegalovirus-associated. Rarity marked most TCR sequences, yet some public TCRs occurred in many donors. Later analysis identified several of the most significant clusters that appeared linked to common viral pathogens.

The chain joins TRBV30 to TRBJ1-2; the D gene is possibly TRBD1 (5 bases). The TCR comes from a female donor in good health and CMV-seropositive. Sequencing used PBMCs. The DNA of the CDR3 is TGTGCCTGGAGTATCAGGGTGGGCGACGGCTACACCTTC. This gives the protein CAWSIRVGDGYTF.